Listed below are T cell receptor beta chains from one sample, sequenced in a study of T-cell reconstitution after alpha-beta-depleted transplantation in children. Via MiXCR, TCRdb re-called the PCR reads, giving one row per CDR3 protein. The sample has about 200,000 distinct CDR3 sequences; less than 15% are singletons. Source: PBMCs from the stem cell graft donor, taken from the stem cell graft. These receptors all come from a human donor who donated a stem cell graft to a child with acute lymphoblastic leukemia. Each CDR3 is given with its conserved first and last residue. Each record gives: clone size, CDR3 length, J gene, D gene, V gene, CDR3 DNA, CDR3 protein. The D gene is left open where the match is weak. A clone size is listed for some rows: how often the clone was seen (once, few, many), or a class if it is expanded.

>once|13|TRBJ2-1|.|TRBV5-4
TGTGCCAGCAGCTTGGACGAGCGGAATGAGCAGTTCTTC
CASSLDERNEQFF
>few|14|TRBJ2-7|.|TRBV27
TGTGCCAGCAGTTCGCGGACAGAGGTGGTGGAGCAGTACTTC
CASSSRTEVVEQYF
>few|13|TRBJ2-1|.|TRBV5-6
TGTGCCAGCAGCTTTGGGGTCTACAATGAGCAGTTCTTC
CASSFGVYNEQFF
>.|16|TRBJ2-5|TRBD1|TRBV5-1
TGCGCCAGCAGCTGGGGGGACAGGGGAGGCGAAGAGACCCAGTACTTC
CASSWGDRGGEETQYF
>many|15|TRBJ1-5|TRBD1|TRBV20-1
TGCAGTGCTAGTGACAGGGGCTGGGGCAATCAGCCCCAGCATTTT
CSASDRGWGNQPQHF
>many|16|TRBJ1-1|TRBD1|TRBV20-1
TGCAGTGCTAGCCGACAGGGACCGACAGCGAACACTGAAGCTTTCTTT
CSASRQGPTANTEAFF
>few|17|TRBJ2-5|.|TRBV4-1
TGCGCCAGCAGCCAAGTCTATCTCCGGGCCGCACAAGAGACCCAGTACTTC
CASSQVYLRAAQETQYF
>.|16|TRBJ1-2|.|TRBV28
TGTGCCAGCAGTTCGAACCCCGGGACTATAGACTATGGCTACACCTTC
CASSSNPGTIDYGYTF
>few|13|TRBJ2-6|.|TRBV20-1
TGCAGTGCTGAGAGGCCTGGGGCCAACGTCCTGACTTTC
CSAERPGANVLTF
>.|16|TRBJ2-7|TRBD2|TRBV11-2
TGTGCCAGCAGCCCGGGGACTAGTGGAGGGAATGAGGAGCAGTACTTC
CASSPGTSGGNEEQYF
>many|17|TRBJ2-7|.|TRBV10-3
TGTGCCATCAGTGCGCATGAAAGGGCCGTTAACTCCTACGAGCAGTACTTC
CAISAHERAVNSYEQYF
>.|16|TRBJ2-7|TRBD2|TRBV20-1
TGCAGTGCTAGAGATGGCGGTAGCGGGCCCTCCTACGAGCAGTACTTC
CSARDGGSGPSYEQYF
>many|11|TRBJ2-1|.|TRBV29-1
TGCAGCGTTGCGCCGGGTGGTGAGCAGTTCTTC
CSVAPGGEQFF
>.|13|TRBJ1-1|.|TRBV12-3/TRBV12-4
TGTGCCAGCAGCCATCCGGATGACACTGAAGCTTTCTTT
CASSHPDDTEAFF
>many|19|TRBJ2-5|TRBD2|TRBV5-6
TGTGCCAGCAGCCTAATTACCCAGACCGGGACTAGTCAATCCGAGACCCAGTACTTC
CASSLITQTGTSQSETQYF
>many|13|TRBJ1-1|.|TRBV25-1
TGTGCCAGCAGTGAACTTAGGAACACTGAAGCTTTCTTT
CASSELRNTEAFF
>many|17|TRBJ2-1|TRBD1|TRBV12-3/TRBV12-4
TGTGCCACCCATGACGCGACAGGGGATCGGGGCCACAATGAGCAGTTCTTC
CATHDATGDRGHNEQFF
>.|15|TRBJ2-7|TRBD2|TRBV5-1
TGCGCCAGCAGCCTTAGTAGCGGGAGGAAGGTCGAGCACTACTTC
CASSLSSGRKVEHYF
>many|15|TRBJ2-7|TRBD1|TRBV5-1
TGCGCCAGCAGCCCCCCCGGGACAGGGTTCTACGAGCAGTACTTC
CASSPPGTGFYEQYF
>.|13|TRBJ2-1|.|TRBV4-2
TGTGCCATCAGCCCTGGGCTTCTCAATGAGCAGTTCTTC
CAISPGLLNEQFF
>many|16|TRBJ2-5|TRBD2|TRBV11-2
TGTGCCAGCAGCTCGATAAAGCGGGAGCGGGGAGAGACCCAGTACTTC
CASSSIKRERGETQYF
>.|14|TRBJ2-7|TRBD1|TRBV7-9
TGTGCCAGCAGCACCGGGACAGAGGCCTACGAGCAGTACTTC
CASSTGTEAYEQYF